These 10 T cell receptor beta chains share one sample of origin, sequenced in a study of CD8+ T cells in alopecia areata. Extracted RNA was reverse transcribed into cDNA, the sequencing template. The method was immunoSEQ multiplex PCR; TCRdb's version includes in-frame clones alone and lacks a portion of them. The sample consists of approximately 54,000 clones, around 96% of them appearing once. The material sequenced was CD8+ T cells sorted from blood, taken at week 0. The receptor source for this set is a human donor with alopecia areata.

The J gene is TRBJ2-7, the V gene TRBV7-9; perhaps TRBD1 as D (6 bases). The V end lost 2 bases, the J end lost 3 bases, and 14 bases lay between the germline ends. The CDR3 is 15 residues long. Germline V CDR1 and CDR2: SEHNR, FQNEAQ (reference sequence). CDR3 DNA sequence: TGTGCCAGCAGCTTAATCTCTGGGACAAACTACGAGCAGTACTTC. This gives the protein CASSLISGTNYEQYF.

This clone showed up just once. The chain uses TRBV11-2 and TRBJ1-5; the D gene is possibly TRBD1 (5 bases). Germline CDR1 SGHAT, CDR2 FQNNGV. CDR3 length equals 14 residues. Trimming shortened V by 1 base and J by 7 bases, and 11 bases separated the two germline ends. The CDR3: CASSLASGEQPQHF. The CDR3 DNA sequence: TGTGCCAGCAGCTTAGCGTCGGGGGAACAGCCCCAGCATTTT.

J is TRBJ1-1 and V is TRBV4-1; the match to TRBD1 covers 8 bases. The J segment lost 7 bases and the V segment lost 3 bases, leaving 4 bases of the junction unmatched. There are 13 residues in the CDR3. CDR1 and CDR2 (germline): MGHRA, YSYEKL. CDR3 in DNA: TGCGCCAGCAGCCATGGGACAGGCCGTGAAGCTTTCTTT. It yields the protein CASSHGTGREAFF.

The V gene is TRBV27, the J gene TRBJ2-2, with D unclear. Germline V gene sequence: CDR1 MNHEY, CDR2 SMNVEV (reference sequence). The CDR3 runs 12 residues. V shed 2 bases and J shed 6 bases, with 4 bases lying between them. In DNA, the CDR3 is TGTGCCAGCAGTTTACGGCCCGGGGAGCTGTTTTTT. This gives the protein CASSLRPGELFF.

This chain joins TRBV11-3 and TRBJ2-5; tentative D call: TRBD2 (6 bases). Trimming left V 5 bases short and J 5 bases short, with 24 bases between. From germline, CDR1 is SGHNT and CDR2 YENEEA. The CDR3 length is 17 residues. The CDR3 DNA reads as TGTGCCAGCAGCACGCTTAATCGGGGAGGTCGGGCGGAGACCCAGTACTTC. It translates to CASSTLNRGGRAETQYF.

The V call is TRBV29-1, the J call TRBJ2-1, with D perhaps TRBD1 (6 bases). In germline, CDR1 is SQVTM, CDR2 ANQGSEA. This CDR3 spans 14 amino acids. V was trimmed by 0 bases and J by 5 bases, leaving 11 bases between them. CDR3 loop: CSVEDRTVDNEQFF. In DNA form, the CDR3 reads TGCAGCGTTGAAGATCGGACAGTAGACAATGAGCAGTTCTTC.

The chain uses TRBV7-9 and TRBJ2-7; possible D gene TRBD2, 7 bases. V lost 2 bases to trimming and J lost 5 bases, with 16 bases between them. This CDR3 contains 15 residues. Germline loops: CDR1 SEHNR, CDR2 FQNEAQ (reference sequence). The CDR3 sequence is CASSLKGGPIDEQYF. The CDR3 nucleotides read TGTGCCAGCAGCTTAAAGGGGGGGCCCATCGACGAGCAGTACTTC.

The V gene is TRBV5-6, the J gene TRBJ2-2, with no clear D. V was shortened by 1 base and J by 4 bases, with 11 bases between the two germline ends. The CDR3 covers 15 residues. The germline CDR1 and CDR2 sequences are SGHDT and YYEEEE. CDR3 nucleotides: TGTGCCAGCAGCTTGTTTGACTTGTCCACCGGGGAGCTGTTTTTT. Translated, it gives CASSLFDLSTGELFF.

The chain has TRBV5-1 and TRBJ2-7; a weak D match, TRBD2 (5 bases). V was cut by 6 bases and J by 2 bases, with 15 bases left in between. The CDR3 loop spans 14 amino acids. Germline CDR1 and CDR2: SGHRS and YFSETQ. The CDR3: CASTSPEGTYEQYF. As DNA, the CDR3 is TGCGCCAGCACGTCCCCAGAGGGTACCTACGAGCAGTACTTC.

A remark on this clone: Since the CDR3 does not end with the conserved phenylalanine or tryptophan, this likely comes from a read error. The rearrangement joins TRBV5-1 to TRBJ1-1; TRBD1 aligns across 7 bases. The V segment lost 4 bases and the J segment 3 bases; nucleotides outside the gene matches: 6. The CDR3 totals 14 residues. Germline V gene sequence: CDR1 SGHRS, CDR2 YFSETQ. CDR3 bases: TGCGCCAGCAGCGCCTCAGGGGGATACACTGAAGCTTTCCTT. Its protein product is CASSASGGYTEAFL.